The sequence of this T cell receptor beta chain was determined in a study of cytomegalovirus exposure and HLA in healthy donors. Points from the study as a whole: Previous analysis showed most TCR beta V segments were productive about 87% or about 30% of the time.

As to this clone: Its antigen is as yet unknown.

Primers included in the PCR were 60 Vbeta and 13 Jbeta primers. Assay: immunoSEQ multiplex PCR; the TCRdb copy retains only in-frame clones and omits some. Of roughly 89,000 clones listed, around 80% were seen once; the top ten hold approximately 2%. This CDR3 contains 17 residues. Germline V gene sequence: CDR1 SGHRS, CDR2 YFSETQ. Losses at the gene ends were 0 bases for V and 5 bases for J; bases not matched to a gene: 12. The TCR was taken from a man between 18 and 29 years old in good health and CMV-seronegative. Specimen: PBMCs. The gene calls are TRBV5-1 and TRBJ1-1, with 8 nucleotides matching TRBD1. In DNA, the CDR3 is TGCGCCAGCAGCTTGGCCGCTACTAGGACAGGGAGGACTGAAGCTTTCTTT. Residues: CASSLAATRTGRTEAFF.